This record covers a single TCR beta chain. One to two pinch biopsies were taken from the rectum during colonoscopy. This entry belongs to a study of pediatric ulcerative colitis. V was trimmed by 6 bases and J by 8 bases, leaving 19 bases between them. CDR1 is MNHNY, CDR2 SVGAGI, per germline (reference sequence). This CDR3 spans 15 amino acids. Data came from immunoSEQ multiplex PCR; TCRdb stores just in-frame clones and leaves some out. The sample consists of 30,000 to 45,000 clones, about 80% of them appearing once. What was sequenced was gut tissue. This sequence originates from a boy younger than 18 with moderate ulcerative colitis. The rearrangement joins TRBV6-6 to TRBJ1-4; D may be TRBD1 (6 bases). CDR3 bases: TGTGCCAGCAGCCAAGGAACAGGGATAGGGGAAAAACTGTTTTTT. It yields the protein CASSQGTGIGEKLFF.